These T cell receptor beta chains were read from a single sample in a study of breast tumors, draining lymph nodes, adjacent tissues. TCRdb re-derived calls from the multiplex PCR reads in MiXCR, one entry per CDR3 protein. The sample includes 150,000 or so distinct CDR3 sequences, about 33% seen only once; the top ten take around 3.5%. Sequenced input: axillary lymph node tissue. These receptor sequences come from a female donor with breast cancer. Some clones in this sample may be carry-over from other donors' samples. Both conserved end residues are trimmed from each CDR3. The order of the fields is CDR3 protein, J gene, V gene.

SAMGGGPYEQY	TRBJ2-7	TRBV29-1
ASSQRGGSYNEQF	TRBJ2-1	TRBV6-4
ASSVKSSGNTIY	TRBJ1-3	TRBV19
ASSQDGASGNTIY	TRBJ1-3	TRBV6-5
ASSYRPRFRGICNEQF	TRBJ2-1	TRBV6-2/TRBV6-3
SARDTSTSGRDSEQF	TRBJ2-1	TRBV20-1
ATSARDGTGVGYT	TRBJ1-2	TRBV24-1
ASSWEAGDYEQY	TRBJ2-7	TRBV5-5
ASSPYRVTYEQY	TRBJ2-7	TRBV5-1
ASSLGSPETQY	TRBJ2-5	TRBV28
ASRGGGETQY	TRBJ2-5	TRBV2
ASSPMGRHMNTEAF	TRBJ1-1	TRBV5-6
ASRAGRRYSNQPQH	TRBJ1-5	TRBV2
ASSESRGRTGELF	TRBJ2-2	TRBV6-1
SVGDRANQPQH	TRBJ1-5	TRBV20-1
ASAWGASDYEQY	TRBJ2-7	TRBV28
ASNPAVGLAGEDTQY	TRBJ2-3	TRBV27
ASSFGQAAYEQY	TRBJ2-7	TRBV5-6
ASSFTGVGASVLT	TRBJ2-6	TRBV7-9
ASSPRGGSGTGELF	TRBJ2-2	TRBV5-1
ASSQDRGWGYT	TRBJ1-2	TRBV4-3
ASSIRTGSYNEQF	TRBJ2-1	TRBV7-2
ASRKDRAHQPQH	TRBJ1-5	TRBV6-5
ASSSSGTGFSYEQY	TRBJ2-7	TRBV13
ASSRDGNDRPSGNIIY	TRBJ1-3	TRBV4-1
ASSQDTGYEQY	TRBJ2-7	TRBV3-1
SAETTPLGWRNIQY	TRBJ2-4	TRBV20-1
ASSITEDQPQH	TRBJ1-5	TRBV19
ASSPGGGGDMRGYT	TRBJ1-2	TRBV4-2
ASSSQRGYTDTQY	TRBJ2-3	TRBV7-2
SARGGGDSYEQY	TRBJ2-7	TRBV20-1
ASSFGTVKETQY	TRBJ2-5	TRBV12-3/TRBV12-4
ASSGSSGSRTDTQY	TRBJ2-3	TRBV2
ASSLELAGGLNGQF	TRBJ2-1	TRBV18
ASLRRTDNEQF	TRBJ2-1	TRBV10-3
SARDTRRAFSYNEQF	TRBJ2-1	TRBV20-1
ATSGGGWNTEAF	TRBJ1-1	TRBV15
ASTPQLQGIQNGYT	TRBJ1-2	TRBV6-6
SATEPDRGLRGYT	TRBJ1-2	TRBV20-1
SVGGGTSGNTIY	TRBJ1-3	TRBV29-1
ASRDRGRAISTQH	TRBJ1-5	TRBV28
ATSDSGQIQETQY	TRBJ2-5	TRBV24-1
ASSPHWTGKAYEQY	TRBJ2-7	TRBV6-5
ASGRREGKDEQY	TRBJ2-7	TRBV12-3/TRBV12-4
ASSVSRVQTGELF	TRBJ2-2	TRBV7-9
ASSSYSYEQY	TRBJ2-7	TRBV7-8
ASSPDGGGAIETQY	TRBJ2-5	TRBV9
ASSQDETSGIYNEQF	TRBJ2-1	TRBV4-1
ASSAGTSGGFWPSSYNEQF	TRBJ2-1	TRBV5-8
SARDPKTGDSYEQY	TRBJ2-7	TRBV20-1
ASTPQRELDNEQF	TRBJ2-1	TRBV28
SARSILDTQY	TRBJ2-3	TRBV20-1